These 9 T cell receptor beta chains were sequenced from one sample in a study of tumor-infiltrating lymphocytes in primary liver carcinoma. Co-extraction of both nucleic acids (RNA and DNA) used about 17-33 mg of unsorted bulk tissue. The investigators made TCR beta cDNA from around 540 ng total RNA, using a constant-region primer. Three rounds of nested multiplex PCR with slightly modified ARM-PCR produced TCR beta libraries. TRBV1-TRBV30 forward primers paired with a C-beta reverse primer were used in the first two PCR rounds, which ran roughly 11 cycles each. TCRdb itself ran the multiplex PCR reads through MiXCR, one entry per CDR3 protein. In the table there are about 130,000 distinct CDR3 sequences, under 65% of which are singletons. Sample: liver tumor tissue from sampling region 3. Subset described: tumor region T3, left-lateral pole. These receptors were collected from a woman in her fifties or sixties with primary liver carcinoma and hepatitis B virus infection.

This clonotype occurred once. A read error may explain this, as a much larger clone is one base away. The V gene is TRBV5-4, the J gene TRBJ2-7; 11 positions match TRBD1. Germline assignment: CDR1 SGHNT and CDR2 YYREEE (reference sequence). The length of the CDR3 is 14 residues. Here the CDR3 reads CVSSYGTGGYEQYF. CDR3 sequence (DNA): TGTGTCAGCAGCTACGGGACAGGGGGATACGAGCAGTACTTC.

This clonotype was observed a few times. The CDR3 is CASSLVSDSNQPQHF. CDR3 DNA sequence: TGTGCCAGCAGTTTGGTGTCTGACAGCAATCAGCCCCAGCATTTT. The V gene is TRBV28, the J gene TRBJ1-5; D gene uncertain. The V end lost 3 bases, the J end lost 1 base, and 10 bases lay between the germline ends. From germline, CDR1 is MDHEN and CDR2 SYDVKM. The CDR3 contains 15 residues. The full variable domain, completed using reference TRBV28 and TRBJ1-5, is DVKVTQSSRYLVKRTGEKVFLECVQDMDHENMFWYRQDPGLGLRLIYFSYDVKMKEKGDIPEGYSVSREKKERFSLILESASTNQTSMYLCASSLVSDSNQPQHFGDGTRLSIL.

The rearrangement uses TRBV11-2 and TRBJ2-3, with 11 bases matching TRBD2. CDR1 and CDR2 (germline): SGHAT, FQNNGV. V trimming: 7 bases; J trimming: 4 bases; junction bases outside the gene matches: 7. This CDR3 spans 15 amino acids. The CDR3 DNA is TGTGCCAGCAAACGTGGACTAGCGGGCCCAGATACGCAGTATTTT. It specifies CASKRGLAGPDTQYF.

The chain carries TRBV12-3 or TRBV12-4 and TRBJ2-2; TRBD2 aligns across 7 bases. The trim removed 5 bases at V and 8 bases at J, leaving 8 bases unmatched. The CDR3 consists of 14 residues. CDR3 region: CASSLRDYIGELFF. The CDR3 DNA sequence: TGTGCCAGCAGTCTCCGGGACTACATTGGGGAGCTGTTTTTT.

This clonotype showed up just a few times. A clone one base away is much larger, so this may be a read error. V is TRBV6-5 and J is TRBJ2-7; D remains ambiguous. The V end lost 6 bases, the J end lost 1 base, and 13 bases lay between the germline ends. The CDR3 runs to 14 residues. Germline CDR1 and CDR2: MNHEY and SVGAGI. The CDR3 nucleotides are TGTGCCAGCAGCGTGCGGACCGCATCCTACGAGCAGTACTTC. Its translation: CASSVRTASYEQYF.

This clonotype has a count of ten or more. The DNA of the CDR3 is TGTGCCAGTACCGGGACATACCCCTACGAGCAGTACTTC. Translating it yields CASTGTYPYEQYF. The chain is built from TRBV6-2 or TRBV6-3 and TRBJ2-7; a weak D match, TRBD1 (6 bases). Germline V gives CDR1 MNHEY, CDR2 SVGEGT. The V end was cut by 9 bases, the J end by 2 bases, with 14 bases between. This CDR3 comprises 13 residues.

In this sample, this clonotype turned up once. The chain combines TRBV5-6 with TRBJ2-7; D not resolved. The CDR3 is made up of 14 amino acids. Germline CDR1 SGHDT, CDR2 YYEEEE. Here the CDR3 reads CAGSFRQEAYEQYF. CDR3 nucleotide sequence: TGTGCTGGCAGCTTTCGGCAGGAAGCCTACGAGCAGTACTTC. Supplemented by reference TRBV5-6 and TRBJ2-7, the full variable domain reads DAGVTQSPTHLIKTRGQQVTLRCSPKSGHDTVSWYQQALGQGPQFIFQYYEEEERQRGNFPDRFSGHQFPNYSSELNVNALLLGDSALYLCAGSFRQEAYEQYFGPGTRLTVT.

This clonotype was found a few times. One end of the junction fails to match germline, which may point to a read error. The gene calls are TRBV11-2 and TRBJ1-2; 10 bases are a match to TRBD1. The CDR3 loop spans 16 amino acids. Per germline, CDR1 SGHAT and CDR2 FQNNGV. CDR3 region: CASSLDRGQGWDGYAF. CDR3 nucleotides: TGTGCCAGTAGCTTAGATCGGGGACAGGGGTGGGACGGCTACGCCTTC.

About this clonotype itself: One end of the junction is discordant with germline, which a read error may explain. The rearrangement links TRBV10-3 to TRBJ2-1; 12 bases agree with TRBD2. This CDR3 has 16 amino acids. Germline V gene lookup returns CDR1 ENHRY and CDR2 SYGVKD. CDR3 amino acids: CDISELRTSGTNEQFF. DNA of the CDR3: TGTGACATCAGCGAGTTGAGGACTAGCGGGACGAATGAGCAGTTCTTC.